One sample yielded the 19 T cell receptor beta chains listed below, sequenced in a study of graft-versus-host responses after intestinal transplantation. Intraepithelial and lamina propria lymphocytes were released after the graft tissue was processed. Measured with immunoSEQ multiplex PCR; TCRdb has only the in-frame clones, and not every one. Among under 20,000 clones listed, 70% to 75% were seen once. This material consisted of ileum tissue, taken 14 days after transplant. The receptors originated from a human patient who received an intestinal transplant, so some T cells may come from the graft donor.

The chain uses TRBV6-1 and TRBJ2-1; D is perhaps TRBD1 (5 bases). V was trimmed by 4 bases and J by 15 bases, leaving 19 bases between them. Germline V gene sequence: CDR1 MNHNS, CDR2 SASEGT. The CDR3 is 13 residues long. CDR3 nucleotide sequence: TGTGCCAGCAGTGTAACAGGCTCTCAGGGTGGGTTCTTC. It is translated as CASSVTGSQGGFF.

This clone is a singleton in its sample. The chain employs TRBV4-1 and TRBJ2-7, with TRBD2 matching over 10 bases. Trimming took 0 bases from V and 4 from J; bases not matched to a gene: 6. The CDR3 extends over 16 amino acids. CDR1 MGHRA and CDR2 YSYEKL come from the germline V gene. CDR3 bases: TGCGCCAGCAGCCAAGAATCCGGGACTAGCGTGTACGAGCAGTACTTC. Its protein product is CASSQESGTSVYEQYF.

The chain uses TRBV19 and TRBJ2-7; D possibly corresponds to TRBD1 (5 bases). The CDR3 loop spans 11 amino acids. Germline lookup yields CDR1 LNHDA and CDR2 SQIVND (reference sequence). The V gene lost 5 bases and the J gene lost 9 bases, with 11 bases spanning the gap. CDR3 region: CASSYSGLQYF. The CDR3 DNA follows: TGTGCCAGTAGTTACTCAGGGCTGCAGTACTTC.

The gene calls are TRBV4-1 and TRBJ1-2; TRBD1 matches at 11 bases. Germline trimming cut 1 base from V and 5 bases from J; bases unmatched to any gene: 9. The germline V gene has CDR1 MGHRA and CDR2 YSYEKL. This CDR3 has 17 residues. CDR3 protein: CASSQVYEDRGRYGYTF. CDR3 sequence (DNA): TGCGCCAGCAGCCAAGTATATGAGGACAGGGGGCGTTATGGCTACACCTTC.

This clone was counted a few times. The CDR3 DNA reads as TGTGCCAGCAGCTTATCTCCAGGAACGGGGCCCCAAGAGACCCAGTACTTC. Amino acid sequence: CASSLSPGTGPQETQYF. V usage is TRBV7-6 and J usage is TRBJ2-5, with D perhaps matching TRBD1 or TRBD2 (5 bases each). Trimming took off 2 bases at V and 1 base at J, with 17 bases between the two ends. Germline CDR1 SGHVS, CDR2 FNYEAQ. The CDR3 has 17 amino acids. Combining the CDR3 with reference TRBV7-6 and TRBJ2-5 gives the whole variable domain GAGVSQSPRYKVTKRGQDVALRCDPISGHVSLYWYRQALGQGPEFLTYFNYEAQQDKSGLPNDRFSAERPEGSISTLTIQRTEQRDSAMYRCASSLSPGTGPQETQYFGPGTRLLVL.

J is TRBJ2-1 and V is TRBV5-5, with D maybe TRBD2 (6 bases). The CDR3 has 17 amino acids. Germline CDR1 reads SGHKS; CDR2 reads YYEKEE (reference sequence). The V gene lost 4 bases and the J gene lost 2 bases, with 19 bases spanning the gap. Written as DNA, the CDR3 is TGTGCCAGCAGCCCCCGCCCGGGACTTTGGGCCTACAATGAGCAGTTCTTC. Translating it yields CASSPRPGLWAYNEQFF. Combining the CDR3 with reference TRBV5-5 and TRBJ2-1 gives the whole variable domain DAGVTQSPTHLIKTRGQQVTLRCSPISGHKSVSWYQQVLGQGPQFIFQYYEKEERGRGNFPDRFSARQFPNYSSELNVNALLLGDSALYLCASSPRPGLWAYNEQFFGPGTRLTVL.

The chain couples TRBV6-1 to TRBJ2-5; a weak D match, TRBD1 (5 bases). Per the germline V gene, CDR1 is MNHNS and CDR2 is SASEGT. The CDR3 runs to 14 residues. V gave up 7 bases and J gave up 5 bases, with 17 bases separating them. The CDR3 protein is CASTELRVGETQYF. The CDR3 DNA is TGTGCCAGCACAGAACTCAGGGTGGGGGAGACCCAGTACTTC.

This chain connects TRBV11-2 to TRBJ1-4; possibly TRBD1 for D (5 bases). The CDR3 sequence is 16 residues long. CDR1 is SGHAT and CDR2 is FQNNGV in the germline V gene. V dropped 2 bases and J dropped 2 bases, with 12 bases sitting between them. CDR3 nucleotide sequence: TGTGCCAGCAGCTTATTGACAGTGGGTACTAATGAAAAACTGTTTTTT. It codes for CASSLLTVGTNEKLFF.

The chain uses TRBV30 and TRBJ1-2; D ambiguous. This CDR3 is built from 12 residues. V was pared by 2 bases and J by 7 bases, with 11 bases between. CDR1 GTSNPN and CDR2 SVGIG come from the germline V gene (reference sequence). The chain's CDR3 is CAWSNGLLGYTF. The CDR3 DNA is TGTGCCTGGAGTAACGGCCTCCTTGGCTACACCTTC.

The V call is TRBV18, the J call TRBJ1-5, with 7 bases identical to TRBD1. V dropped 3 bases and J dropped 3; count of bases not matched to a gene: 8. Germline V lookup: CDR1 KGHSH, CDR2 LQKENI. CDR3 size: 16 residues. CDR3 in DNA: TGTGCCAGCTCACCTGACAGGGTGAGGGACAATCAGCCCCAGCATTTT. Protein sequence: CASSPDRVRDNQPQHF.

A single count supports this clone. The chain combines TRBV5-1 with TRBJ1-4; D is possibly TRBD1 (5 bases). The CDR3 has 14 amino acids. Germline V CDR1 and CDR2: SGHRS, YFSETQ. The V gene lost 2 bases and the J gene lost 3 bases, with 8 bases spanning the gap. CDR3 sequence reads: CASSFSGANEKLFF. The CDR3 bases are TGCGCCAGCAGCTTCTCGGGGGCTAATGAAAAACTGTTTTTT.

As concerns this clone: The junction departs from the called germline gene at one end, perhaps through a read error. This CDR3 reads CVSSFGGPGGGYTF. The DNA for the CDR3 is TGTGTCAGCAGCTTCGGAGGGCCGGGAGGTGGCTACACCTTC. The chain combines TRBV5-6 with TRBJ1-2; D is undetermined. The CDR3 sequence is 14 residues long. Germline assignment: CDR1 SGHDT and CDR2 YYEEEE. The full variable domain, in which reference TRBV5-6 and TRBJ1-2 provide the parts outside the CDR3, is DAGVTQSPTHLIKTRGQQVTLRCSPKSGHDTVSWYQQALGQGPQFIFQYYEEEERQRGNFPDRFSGHQFPNYSSELNVNALLLGDSALYLCVSSFGGPGGGYTFGSGTRLTVV.

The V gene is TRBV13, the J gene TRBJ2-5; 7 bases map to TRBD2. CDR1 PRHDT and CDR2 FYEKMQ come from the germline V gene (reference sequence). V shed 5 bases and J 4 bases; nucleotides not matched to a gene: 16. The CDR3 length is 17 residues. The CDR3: CASSPSPTSPGGETQYF. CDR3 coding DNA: TGTGCCAGCAGCCCCAGCCCGACTAGCCCGGGAGGAGAGACCCAGTACTTC.

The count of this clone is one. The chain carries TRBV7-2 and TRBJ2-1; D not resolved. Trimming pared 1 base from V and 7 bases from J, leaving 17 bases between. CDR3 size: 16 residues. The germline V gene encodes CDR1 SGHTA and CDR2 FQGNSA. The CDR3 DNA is TGTGCCAGCAGCTTAGGAATCCAGCGCTACCGGAATGAGCAGTTCTTC. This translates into CASSLGIQRYRNEQFF.

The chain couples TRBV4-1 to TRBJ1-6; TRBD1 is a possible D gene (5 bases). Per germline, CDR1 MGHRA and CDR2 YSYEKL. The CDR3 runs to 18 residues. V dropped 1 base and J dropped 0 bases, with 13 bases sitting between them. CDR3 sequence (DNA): TGCGCCAGCAGCCAAGCACCCCCAGGGAGCTCCTATAATTCACCCCTCCACTTT. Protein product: CASSQAPPGSSYNSPLHF.

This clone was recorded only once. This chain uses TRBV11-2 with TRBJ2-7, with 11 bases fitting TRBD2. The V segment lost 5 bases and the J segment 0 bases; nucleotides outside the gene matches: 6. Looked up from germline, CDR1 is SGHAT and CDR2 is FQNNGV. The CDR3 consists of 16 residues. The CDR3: CASSLGLAESSYEQYF. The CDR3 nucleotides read TGTGCCAGCAGCCTGGGACTAGCGGAGAGCTCCTACGAGCAGTACTTC.

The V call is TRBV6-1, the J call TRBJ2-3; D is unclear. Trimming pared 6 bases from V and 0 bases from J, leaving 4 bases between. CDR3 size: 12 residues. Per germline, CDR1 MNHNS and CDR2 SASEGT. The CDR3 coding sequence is TGTGCCAGCAGGGACAGCACAGATACGCAGTATTTT. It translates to CASRDSTDTQYF.

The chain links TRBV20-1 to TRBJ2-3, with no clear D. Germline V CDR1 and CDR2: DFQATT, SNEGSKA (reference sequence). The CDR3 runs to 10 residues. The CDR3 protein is CSANPDTQYF. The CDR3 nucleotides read TGCAGCGCGAACCCAGATACGCAGTATTTT.

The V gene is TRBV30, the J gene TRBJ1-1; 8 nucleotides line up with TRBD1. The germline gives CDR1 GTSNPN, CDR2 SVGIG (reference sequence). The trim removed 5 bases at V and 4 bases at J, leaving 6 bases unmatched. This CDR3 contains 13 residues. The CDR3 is CAWAPTGGTEAFF. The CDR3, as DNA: TGTGCCTGGGCCCCCACAGGGGGCACTGAAGCTTTCTTT.